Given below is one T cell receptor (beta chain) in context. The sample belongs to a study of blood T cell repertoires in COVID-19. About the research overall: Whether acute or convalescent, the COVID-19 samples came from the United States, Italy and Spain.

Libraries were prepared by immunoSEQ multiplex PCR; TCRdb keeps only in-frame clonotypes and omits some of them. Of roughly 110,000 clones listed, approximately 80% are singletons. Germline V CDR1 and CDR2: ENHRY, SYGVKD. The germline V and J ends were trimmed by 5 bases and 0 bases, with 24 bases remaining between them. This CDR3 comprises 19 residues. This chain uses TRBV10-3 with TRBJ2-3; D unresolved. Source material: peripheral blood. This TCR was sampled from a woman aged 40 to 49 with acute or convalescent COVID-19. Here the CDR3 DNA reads TGTGCCATCAGTCGAGAGTTTTTCTTGAGCGCATTAAGCACAGATACGCAGTATTTT. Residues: CAISREFFLSALSTDTQYF.